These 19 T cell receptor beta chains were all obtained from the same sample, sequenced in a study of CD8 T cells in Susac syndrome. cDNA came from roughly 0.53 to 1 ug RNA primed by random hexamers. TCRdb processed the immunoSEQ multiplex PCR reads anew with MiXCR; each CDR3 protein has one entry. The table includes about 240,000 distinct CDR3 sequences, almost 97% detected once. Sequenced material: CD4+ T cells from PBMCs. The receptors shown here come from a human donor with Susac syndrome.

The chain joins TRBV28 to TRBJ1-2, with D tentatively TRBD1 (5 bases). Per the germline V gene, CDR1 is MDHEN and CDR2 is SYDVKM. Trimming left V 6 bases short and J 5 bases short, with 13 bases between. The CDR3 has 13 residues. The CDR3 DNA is TGTGCCAGCAGGACCGGGACCCTTTATGGCTACACCTTC. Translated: CASRTGTLYGYTF.

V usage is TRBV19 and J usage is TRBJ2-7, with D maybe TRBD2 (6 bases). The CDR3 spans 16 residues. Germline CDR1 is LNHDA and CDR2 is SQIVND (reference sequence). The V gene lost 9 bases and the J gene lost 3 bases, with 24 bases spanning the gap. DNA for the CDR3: TGTGCCAGCGGTCGGGCTACGGACGGGGGACTCTACGAGCAGTACTTC. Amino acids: CASGRATDGGLYEQYF.

CDR3 coding DNA: TGTGCCAGCAGCCTACTAGCGGGACCTACCAGCAGGGAGACCCAGTACTTC. Translated, it gives CASSLLAGPTSRETQYF. The chain links TRBV3-1 to TRBJ2-5; 10 nucleotides line up with TRBD2. This CDR3 spans 17 amino acids. J was trimmed by 5 bases and V by 4 bases; bases with no gene match: 13. CDR1 is LGHDT and CDR2 is YNNKEL in the germline V gene (reference sequence).

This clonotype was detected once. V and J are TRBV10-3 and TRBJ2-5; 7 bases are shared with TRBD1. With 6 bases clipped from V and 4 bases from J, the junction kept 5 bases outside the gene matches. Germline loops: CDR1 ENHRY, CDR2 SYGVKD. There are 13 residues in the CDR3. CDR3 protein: CAISGTVLETQYF. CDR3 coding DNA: TGTGCCATCAGCGGGACAGTCCTAGAGACCCAGTACTTC.

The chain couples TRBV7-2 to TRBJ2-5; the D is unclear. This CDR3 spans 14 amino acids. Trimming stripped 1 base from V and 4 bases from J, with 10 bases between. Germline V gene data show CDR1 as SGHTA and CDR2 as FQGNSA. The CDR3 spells CASSLERRTETQYF. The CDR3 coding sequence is TGTGCCAGCAGCTTAGAAAGGAGAACAGAGACCCAGTACTTC.

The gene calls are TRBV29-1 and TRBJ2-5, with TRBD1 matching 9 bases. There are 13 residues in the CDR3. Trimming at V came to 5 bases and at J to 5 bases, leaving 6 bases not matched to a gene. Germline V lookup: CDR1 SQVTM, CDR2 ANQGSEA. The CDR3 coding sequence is TGCAGCGTTCATACAGGGGGCAGGGAGACCCAGTACTTC. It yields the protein CSVHTGGRETQYF.

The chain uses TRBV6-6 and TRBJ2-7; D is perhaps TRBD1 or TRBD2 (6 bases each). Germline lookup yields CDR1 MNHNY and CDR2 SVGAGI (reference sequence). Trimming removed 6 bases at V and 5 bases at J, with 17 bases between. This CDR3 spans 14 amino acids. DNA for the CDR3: TGTGCCAGCAGACTCCCGGGGGCGCCCCACGAGCAGTACTTC. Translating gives CASRLPGAPHEQYF.

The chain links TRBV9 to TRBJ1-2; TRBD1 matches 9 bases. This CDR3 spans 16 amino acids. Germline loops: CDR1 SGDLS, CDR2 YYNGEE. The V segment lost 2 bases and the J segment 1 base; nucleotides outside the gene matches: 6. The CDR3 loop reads CASSVTGGGDNYGYTF. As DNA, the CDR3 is TGTGCCAGCAGCGTGACAGGGGGAGGTGATAACTATGGCTACACCTTC.

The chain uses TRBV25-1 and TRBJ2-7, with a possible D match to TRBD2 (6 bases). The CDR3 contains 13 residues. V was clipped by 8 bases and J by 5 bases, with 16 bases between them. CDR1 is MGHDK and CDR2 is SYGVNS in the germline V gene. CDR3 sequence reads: CASQFSGTDEQYF. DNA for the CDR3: TGTGCCAGCCAATTTAGCGGAACGGACGAGCAGTACTTC.

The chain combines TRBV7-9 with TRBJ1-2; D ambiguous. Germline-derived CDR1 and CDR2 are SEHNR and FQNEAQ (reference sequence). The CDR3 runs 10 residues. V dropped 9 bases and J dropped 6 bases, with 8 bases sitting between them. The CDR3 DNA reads TGTGCCAGTGGAAACAATGGCTACACCTTC. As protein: CASGNNGYTF.

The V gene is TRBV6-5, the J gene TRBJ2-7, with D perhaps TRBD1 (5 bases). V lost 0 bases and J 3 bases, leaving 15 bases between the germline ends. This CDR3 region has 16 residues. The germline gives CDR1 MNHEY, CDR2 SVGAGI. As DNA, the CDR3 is TGTGCCAGCAGTTACTCCGGACACCGAGGAAACTACGAGCAGTACTTC. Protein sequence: CASSYSGHRGNYEQYF.

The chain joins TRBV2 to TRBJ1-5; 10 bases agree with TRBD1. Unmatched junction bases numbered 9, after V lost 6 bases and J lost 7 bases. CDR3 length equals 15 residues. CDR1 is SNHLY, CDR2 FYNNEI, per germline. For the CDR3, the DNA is TGTGCCAGCAGCAGGACAGGGGGAGGATGGCAGCCCCAGCATTTT. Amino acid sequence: CASSRTGGGWQPQHF.

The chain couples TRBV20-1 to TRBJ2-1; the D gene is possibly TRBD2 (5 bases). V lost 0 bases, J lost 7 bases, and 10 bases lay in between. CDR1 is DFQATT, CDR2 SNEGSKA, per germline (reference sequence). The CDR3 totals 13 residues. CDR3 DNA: TGCAGTGCTAGAGAGAGTCTAGCTAATGAGCAGTTCTTC. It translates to CSARESLANEQFF.

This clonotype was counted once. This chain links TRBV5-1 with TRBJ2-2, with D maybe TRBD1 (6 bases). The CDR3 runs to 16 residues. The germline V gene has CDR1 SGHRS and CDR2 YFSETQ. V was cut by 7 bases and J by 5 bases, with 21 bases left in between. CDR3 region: CASGTGQSFKTGELFF. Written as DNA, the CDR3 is TGCGCCAGCGGCACCGGACAGTCTTTCAAAACCGGGGAGCTGTTTTTT.

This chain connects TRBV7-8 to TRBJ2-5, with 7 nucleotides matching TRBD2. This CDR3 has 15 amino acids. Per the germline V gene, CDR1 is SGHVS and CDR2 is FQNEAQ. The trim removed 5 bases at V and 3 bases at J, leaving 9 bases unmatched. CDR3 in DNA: TGTGCCAGCAGCCCCGGTGGCGCGGGAGAAGAGACCCAGTACTTC. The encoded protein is CASSPGGAGEETQYF. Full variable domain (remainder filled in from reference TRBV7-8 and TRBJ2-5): GAGVSQSPRYKVAKRGQDVALRCDPISGHVSLFWYQQALGQGPEFLTYFQNEAQLDKSGLPSDRFFAERPEGSVSTLKIQRTQQEDSAVYLCASSPGGAGEETQYFGPGTRLLVL.

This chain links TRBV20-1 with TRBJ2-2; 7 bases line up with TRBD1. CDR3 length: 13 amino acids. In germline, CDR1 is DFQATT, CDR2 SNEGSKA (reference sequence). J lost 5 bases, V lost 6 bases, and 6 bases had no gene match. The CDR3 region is CSAAGQATGELFF. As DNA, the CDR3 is TGCAGTGCCGCCGGACAGGCGACCGGGGAGCTGTTTTTT.

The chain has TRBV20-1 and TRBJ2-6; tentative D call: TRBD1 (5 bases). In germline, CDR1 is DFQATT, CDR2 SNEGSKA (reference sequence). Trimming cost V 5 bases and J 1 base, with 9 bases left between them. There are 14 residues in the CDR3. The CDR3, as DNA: TGCAGTGCTCCGGACATTTCTGGGGCCAACGTCCTGACTTTC. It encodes CSAPDISGANVLTF.

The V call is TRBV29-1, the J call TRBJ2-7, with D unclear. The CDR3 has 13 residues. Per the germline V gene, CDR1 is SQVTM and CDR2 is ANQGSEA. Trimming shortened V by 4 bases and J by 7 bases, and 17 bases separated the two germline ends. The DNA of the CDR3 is TGCAGCGTTGGCCAGGACGGTTTTGATGAGCAGTACTTC. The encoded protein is CSVGQDGFDEQYF.

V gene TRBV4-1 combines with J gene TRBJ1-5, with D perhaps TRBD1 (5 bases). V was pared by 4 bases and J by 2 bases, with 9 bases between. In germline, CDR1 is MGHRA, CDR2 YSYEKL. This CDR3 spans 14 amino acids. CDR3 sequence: CASSRLGGNQPQHF. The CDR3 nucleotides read TGCGCCAGCAGCCGACTAGGGGGCAATCAGCCCCAGCATTTT.